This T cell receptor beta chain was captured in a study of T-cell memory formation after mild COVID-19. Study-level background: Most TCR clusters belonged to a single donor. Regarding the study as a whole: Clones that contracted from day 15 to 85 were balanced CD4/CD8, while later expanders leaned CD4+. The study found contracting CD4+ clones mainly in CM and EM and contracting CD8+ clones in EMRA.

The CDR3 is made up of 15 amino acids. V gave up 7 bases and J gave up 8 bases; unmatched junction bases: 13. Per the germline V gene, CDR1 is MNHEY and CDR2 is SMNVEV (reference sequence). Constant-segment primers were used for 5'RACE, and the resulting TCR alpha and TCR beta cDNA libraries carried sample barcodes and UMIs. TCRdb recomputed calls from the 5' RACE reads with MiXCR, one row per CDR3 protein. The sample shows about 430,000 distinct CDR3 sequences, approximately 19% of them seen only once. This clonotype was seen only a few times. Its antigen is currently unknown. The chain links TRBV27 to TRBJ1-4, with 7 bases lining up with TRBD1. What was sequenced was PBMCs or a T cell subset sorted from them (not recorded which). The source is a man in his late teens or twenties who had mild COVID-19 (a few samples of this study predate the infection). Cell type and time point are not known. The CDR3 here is CASMVVQGGTEKLFF. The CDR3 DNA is TGTGCCAGCATGGTTGTCCAAGGGGGCACCGAAAAACTGTTTTTT.